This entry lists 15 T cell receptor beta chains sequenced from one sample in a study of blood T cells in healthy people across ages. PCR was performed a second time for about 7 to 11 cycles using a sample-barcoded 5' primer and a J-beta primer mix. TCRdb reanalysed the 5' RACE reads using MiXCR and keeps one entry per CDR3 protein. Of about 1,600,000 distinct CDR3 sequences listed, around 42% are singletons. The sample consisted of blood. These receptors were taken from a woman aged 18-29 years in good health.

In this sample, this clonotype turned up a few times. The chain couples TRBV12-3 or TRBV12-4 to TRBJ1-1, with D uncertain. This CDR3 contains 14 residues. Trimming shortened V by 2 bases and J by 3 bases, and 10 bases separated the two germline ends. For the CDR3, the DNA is TGTGCCAGCAGTTTAAGAGGGCCCCACACTGAAGCTTTCTTT. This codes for CASSLRGPHTEAFF.

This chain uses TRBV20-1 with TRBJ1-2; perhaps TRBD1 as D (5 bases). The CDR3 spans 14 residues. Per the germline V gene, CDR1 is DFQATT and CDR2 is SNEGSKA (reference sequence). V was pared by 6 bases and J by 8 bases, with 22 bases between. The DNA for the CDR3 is TGCAGTGCCACCCGGGACGTAAGCCTCGGCGGCTACACCTTC. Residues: CSATRDVSLGGYTF.

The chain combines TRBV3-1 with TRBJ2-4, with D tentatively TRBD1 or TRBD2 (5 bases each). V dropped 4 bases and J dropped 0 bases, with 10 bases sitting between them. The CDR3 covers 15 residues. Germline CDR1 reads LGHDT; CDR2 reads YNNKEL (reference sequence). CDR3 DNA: TGTGCCAGCAGCCCGGGACCGCTAGCCAAAAACATTCAGTACTTC. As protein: CASSPGPLAKNIQYF.

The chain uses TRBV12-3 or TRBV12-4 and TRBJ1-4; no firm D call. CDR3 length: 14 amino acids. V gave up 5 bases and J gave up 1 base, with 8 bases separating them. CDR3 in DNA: TGTGCCAGCAGTCTTTACAGAACTAATGAAAAACTGTTTTTT. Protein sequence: CASSLYRTNEKLFF.

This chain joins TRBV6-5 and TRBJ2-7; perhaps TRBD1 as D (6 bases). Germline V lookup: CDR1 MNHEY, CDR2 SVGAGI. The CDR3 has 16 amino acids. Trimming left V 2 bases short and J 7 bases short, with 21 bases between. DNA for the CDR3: TGTGCCAGCAGTTACCGCAGGGGACCTGGGACGGGGGAGCAGTACTTC. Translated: CASSYRRGPGTGEQYF.

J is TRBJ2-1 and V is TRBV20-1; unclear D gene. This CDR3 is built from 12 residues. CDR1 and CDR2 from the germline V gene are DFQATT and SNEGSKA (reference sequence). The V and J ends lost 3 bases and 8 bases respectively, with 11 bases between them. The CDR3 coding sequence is TGCAGTGCTAGCGCCAGCTCCGATGAGCAGTTCTTC. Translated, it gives CSASASSDEQFF.

The chain's CDR3 is CSAWGTSGDTDTQYF. DNA for the CDR3: TGCAGTGCTTGGGGGACTAGCGGTGACACAGATACGCAGTATTTT. This sequence joins TRBV20-1 and TRBJ2-3; 11 bases line up with TRBD2. This CDR3 contains 15 residues. Germline CDR1 DFQATT, CDR2 SNEGSKA (reference sequence). Germline trimming cut 5 bases from V and 2 bases from J; bases unmatched to any gene: 6.

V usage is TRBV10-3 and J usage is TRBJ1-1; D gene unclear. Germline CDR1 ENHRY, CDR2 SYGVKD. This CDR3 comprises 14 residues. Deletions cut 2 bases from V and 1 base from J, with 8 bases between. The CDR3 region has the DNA TGTGCCATCAGTGAGGGACGCCAGAACACTGAAGCTTTCTTT. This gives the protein CAISEGRQNTEAFF.

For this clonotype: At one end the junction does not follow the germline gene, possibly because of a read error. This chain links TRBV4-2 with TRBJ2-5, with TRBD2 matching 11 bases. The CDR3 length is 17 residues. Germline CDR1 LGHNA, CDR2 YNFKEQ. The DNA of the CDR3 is TGTGCCAGCAACCAAGAGCAATCTAGCGGGGGGCAAGAGACCCAGTACTTC. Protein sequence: CASNQEQSSGGQETQYF.

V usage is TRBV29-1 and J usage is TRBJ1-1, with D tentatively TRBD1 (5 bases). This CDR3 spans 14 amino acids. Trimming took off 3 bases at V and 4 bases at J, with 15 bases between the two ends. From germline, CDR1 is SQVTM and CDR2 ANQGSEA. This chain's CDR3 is CSVDRGGGGTEAFF. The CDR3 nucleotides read TGCAGCGTTGACCGTGGGGGGGGAGGCACTGAAGCTTTCTTT.

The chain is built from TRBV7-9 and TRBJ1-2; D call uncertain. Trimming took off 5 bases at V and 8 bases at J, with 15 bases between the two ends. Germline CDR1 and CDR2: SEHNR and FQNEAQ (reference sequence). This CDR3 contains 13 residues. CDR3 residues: CASSPSGGSGYTF. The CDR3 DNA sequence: TGTGCCAGCAGCCCGAGCGGTGGGTCAGGCTACACCTTC.

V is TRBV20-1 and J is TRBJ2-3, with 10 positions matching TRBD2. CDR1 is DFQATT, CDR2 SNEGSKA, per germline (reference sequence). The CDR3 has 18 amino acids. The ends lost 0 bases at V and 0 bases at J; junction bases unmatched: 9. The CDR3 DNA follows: TGCAGTGCTAGAGAAGGGGTCCTAGCGGGGGTCAGCACAGATACGCAGTATTTT. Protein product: CSAREGVLAGVSTDTQYF.

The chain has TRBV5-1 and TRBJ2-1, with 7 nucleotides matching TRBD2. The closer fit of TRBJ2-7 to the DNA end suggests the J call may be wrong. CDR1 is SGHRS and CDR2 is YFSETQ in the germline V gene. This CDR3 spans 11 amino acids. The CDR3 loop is CAIRLALEQYF. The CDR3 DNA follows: TGCGCCATACGACTAGCTCTCGAGCAGTACTTC.

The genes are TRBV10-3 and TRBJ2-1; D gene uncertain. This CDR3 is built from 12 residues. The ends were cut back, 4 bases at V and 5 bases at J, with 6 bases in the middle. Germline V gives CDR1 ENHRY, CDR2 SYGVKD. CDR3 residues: CAISGNNNEQFF. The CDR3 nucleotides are TGTGCCATCAGTGGGAATAACAATGAGCAGTTCTTC.

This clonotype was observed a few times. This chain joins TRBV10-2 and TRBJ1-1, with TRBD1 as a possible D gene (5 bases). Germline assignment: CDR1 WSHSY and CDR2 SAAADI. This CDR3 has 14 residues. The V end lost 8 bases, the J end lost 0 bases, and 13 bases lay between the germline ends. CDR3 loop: CASEPGRMNTEAFF. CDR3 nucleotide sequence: TGCGCCAGCGAACCGGGACGGATGAACACTGAAGCTTTCTTT.